This TCR beta chain was captured in a study of beta chain features in type 1 diabetes (dated by TCRdb to 2016 to 2019). General notes on the study: Mean age, gender distribution, total cell number and subset yield were not different between patients and healthy donors. Whereas all 30 or so donors provided naive and central memory subsets, regulatory and stem cell-like memory subsets were isolated from just 8 patients and about 8 healthy donors. In the study, recently diagnosed type 1 diabetes patients and matched healthy donors were compared on the TCRB repertoires of their sorted circulating CD4+ T cell subsets. A total of under 120,000,000 sorted cells were examined across all samples, and RNA yield correlated strongly with the number of cells per subset.

In this sample, this clone turned up once. Its specific antigen is unknown. No clone much larger than this one lies a single base away; base qualities are absent. What the research found in general, with its limitations: Shorter templates might have been favored by PCR, but patient and control samples were amplified and corrected together, so both groups would have been affected equally by any skew. At VDJ recombination sites, patients with type 1 diabetes made fewer insertions and deleted more nucleotides, a pattern implying thymic rearrangement abnormalities. Sequencing cDNA rather than genomic DNA could over-represent highly expressing activated cells, although activation and CD3 levels did not differ between groups. Naive, central memory and regulatory TCRB repertoires appeared to be more similar among patients than among healthy donors. Because the HLA sub-analyses included only small numbers of individuals, any influence of HLA type on TCRB rearrangement was left unresolved. Type 1 diabetes patients showed a moderate but significant shortening of TCRB CDR3 length in all four CD4+ subsets.

The High Capacity cDNA Reverse Transcription Kit was used to reverse transcribe all of the isolated RNA, meaning that expressed TCRB transcripts were what got sequenced. Naive, central memory and regulatory T cell samples underwent deep immunoSEQ sequencing, averaging around 4 million total reads per sample. After sorted cells were lysed in RLT buffer, RNA was extracted with DNase-treated RNeasy Micro or Mini kits, with the choice depending on cell number. To prevent cross-contamination, each cell subset was processed individually, whereas patient and healthy donor samples were processed jointly. TCRB sequences were amplified from cDNA with the immunoSEQ multiplex PCR, producing 87-bp fragments spanning the CDR3 region. Sequencing of the amplicons was done on the Illumina HiSeq platform. Concerning the study's data processing: PCR bias was computationally corrected using synthetic template baselines, reads within Hamming distance 2 were collapsed, and singletons that could not be merged were discarded. Reads were aligned to IMGT to assign V, D and J genes, CDR3 length, and insertions or deletions at six rearrangement sites. Within each subset, clonotype counts were normalized to sorted cell number, and only after that were true diversity and Gini coefficients computed with the tcR R package. The overlap coefficient, calculated on TCRB nucleotide sequences, was used to measure repertoire sharing. Out-of-frame TCRB sequences from naive cells were analyzed as a proxy for the pre-selection repertoire. TCRdb mirrors the immuneACCESS table, restricted to in-frame sequences. Some clones are absent from its copies; in checked studies, under half trace to an unresolved V gene, and the reason for the others is unknown. V and J calls and clone size are given by that table; D and trimming were obtained from the DNA. The sample table contains about half a million clones; only one count was recorded for over 25% of them. About 0.065% of the sample lies in the top ten.

Each donor gave one peripheral blood draw, about 110 mL on average, collected into heparinised tubes. Naive, central memory, regulatory and stem cell-like memory CD4+ T cells were sorted on a BD FACSAria II using a panel including CD45RO, CCR7, CD25, CD127, CD95 and CD27. Every sorted population had a purity above 95%. Right away, PBMCs were isolated by Lymphoprep density gradient centrifugation and were stained directly, with no culture step. So that batch effects would be minimized, each experiment stained and sorted samples in pairs, pairing one healthy donor with one patient. Germline trimming: 4 bases from V, 8 bases from J; junction bases outside gene matches: 5. CDR1 and CDR2, per the germline V gene (reference sequence), are GTSNPN and SVGIG. The CDR3, cysteine through phenylalanine, is 13 amino acids long. Only CDR3 DNA remains: 39 bases, in frame from the first base.

This TCR derives from a man in his late teens or twenties in good health. The chain is assembled from TRBV30 and TRBJ1-4, with 9 middle bases fitting TRBD1. Sequencing used naive CD4+ T cells from blood. The sample's cell subset or site label is to be understood as: true naive CD4+ T cells. The CDR3 region reads CAWMGQGGEKLFF. DNA sequence: TGTGCCTGGATGGGACAGGGCGGGGAAAAACTGTTTTTT.